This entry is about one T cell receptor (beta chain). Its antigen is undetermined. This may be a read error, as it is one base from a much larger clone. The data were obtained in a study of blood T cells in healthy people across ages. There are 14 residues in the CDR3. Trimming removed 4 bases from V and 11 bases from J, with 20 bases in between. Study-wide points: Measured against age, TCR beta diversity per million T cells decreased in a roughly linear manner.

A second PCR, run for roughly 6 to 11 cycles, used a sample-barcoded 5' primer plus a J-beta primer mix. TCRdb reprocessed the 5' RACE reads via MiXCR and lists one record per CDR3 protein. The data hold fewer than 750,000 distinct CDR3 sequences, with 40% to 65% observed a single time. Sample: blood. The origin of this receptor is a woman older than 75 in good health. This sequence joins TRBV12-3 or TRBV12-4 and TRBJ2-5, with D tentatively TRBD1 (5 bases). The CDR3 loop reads CASSSGLNYNEQYF. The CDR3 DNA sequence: TGTGCCAGCAGTTCAGGGTTAAACTACAATGAGCAGTACTTC.